One sample yielded the 30 T cell receptor beta chains listed below, sequenced in a study of cytomegalovirus exposure and HLA in healthy donors (dated by TCRdb to 2017 to 2019). Library preparation employed the immunoSEQ multiplex PCR assay. The multiplex PCR relied on a mix of 60 forward primers for TCR Vbeta segments and 13 reverse primers for TCR Jbeta segments. This is the immuneACCESS table as TCRdb keeps it, with only in-frame sequences that have V and J called. A part of the clones is gone; compared with another copy, unresolved V genes explain less than half, and the rest is unexplained. The sample records 100,000 to 150,000 clones, about 74% of which are singletons. The top ten clonotypes cover roughly 7% of the sample. Specimen: PBMCs. The source is a male donor in good health and CMV-seronegative.

The gene calls are TRBV7-9 and TRBJ2-1; tentative D call: TRBD2 (6 bases). The CDR3 contains 14 residues. Germline lookup yields CDR1 SEHNR and CDR2 FQNEAQ (reference sequence). V dropped 0 bases and J dropped 8 bases, with 11 bases sitting between them. CDR3 DNA: TGTGCCAGCAGCTTAGCGGGAGGCGGGGATGAGCAGTTCTTC. This codes for CASSLAGGGDEQFF. Full variable domain (outside the CDR3, taken from reference TRBV7-9 and TRBJ2-1): DTGVSQNPRHKITKRGQNVTFRCDPISEHNRLYWYRQTLGQGPEFLTYFQNEAQLEKSRLLSDRFSAERPKGSFSTLEIQRTEQGDSAMYLCASSLAGGGDEQFFGPGTRLTVL.

The rearrangement links TRBV5-6 to TRBJ1-5; no firm D call. CDR3 length equals 13 residues. Germline values: CDR1 SGHDT, CDR2 YYEEEE. V lost 4 bases, J lost 7 bases, and 12 bases lay in between. Written as DNA, the CDR3 is TGTGCCAGCAGCAACCGCCCGGAGCAGCCCCAGCATTTT. It codes for CASSNRPEQPQHF.

This clone was observed a few times. The rearrangement links TRBV6-1 to TRBJ1-2; 8 bases line up with TRBD1. The CDR3 has 14 residues. J gave up 8 bases and V 5 bases, and 10 bases lay outside the gene matches. Per germline, CDR1 MNHNS and CDR2 SASEGT. The CDR3 loop is CASSNRGITGGYTF. For the CDR3, the DNA is TGTGCCAGCAGTAACAGGGGGATAACGGGGGGCTACACCTTC.

The chain couples TRBV6-6 to TRBJ1-1; no clear D. The CDR3 covers 15 residues. The V gene lost 2 bases and the J gene lost 2 bases, with 12 bases spanning the gap. Germline V gene sequence: CDR1 MNHNY, CDR2 SVGAGI (reference sequence). The CDR3 loop is CASSYGLAGNTEAFF. The CDR3 DNA reads TGTGCCAGCAGTTACGGACTAGCGGGAAACACTGAAGCTTTCTTT.

V usage is TRBV18 and J usage is TRBJ2-2, with 12 bases that match TRBD2. The CDR3 runs to 18 residues. The ends lost 2 bases at V and 2 bases at J; junction bases unmatched: 6. Germline V gives CDR1 KGHSH, CDR2 LQKENI. In nucleotides, the CDR3 is TGTGCCAGCTCACCAAAACTAGCGGGAGGTCCCAACACCGGGGAGCTGTTTTTT. Protein sequence: CASSPKLAGGPNTGELFF.

This clone turned up a few times. CDR3 in amino acids: CASSPGQGYGYTF. CDR3 in DNA: TGTGCCAGCTCACCGGGACAGGGCTATGGCTACACCTTC. The chain links TRBV18 to TRBJ1-2; 9 bases map to TRBD1. V dropped 3 bases and J dropped 4; count of bases not matched to a gene: 0. The germline V gene has CDR1 KGHSH and CDR2 LQKENI. The CDR3 is 13 residues long.

The sample holds one count of this clone. J is TRBJ2-7 and V is TRBV29-1; D is possibly TRBD1 (6 bases). Germline V gene lookup returns CDR1 SQVTM and CDR2 ANQGSEA. V lost 6 bases to trimming and J lost 6 bases, with 15 bases between them. CDR3 length equals 12 residues. CDR3 in amino acids: CSVLTGPGEQYF. CDR3 nucleotides: TGCAGCGTGCTGACAGGCCCCGGCGAGCAGTACTTC.

The table lists this clone with a few counts. This chain connects TRBV28 to TRBJ1-2, with D hard to call. Germline CDR1 and CDR2: MDHEN and SYDVKM. This CDR3 has 13 residues. With 8 bases removed from V and 5 bases from J, the gap between germline ends came to 15 bases. The CDR3 loop is CASEQPTEYGYTF. The CDR3 DNA is TGTGCCAGCGAACAGCCTACTGAATATGGCTACACCTTC.

This chain connects TRBV19 to TRBJ1-1; 8 positions match TRBD1. The CDR3 totals 13 residues. V was pared by 6 bases and J by 1 base, with 1 base of the junction left unmatched. Germline assignment: CDR1 LNHDA and CDR2 SQIVND (reference sequence). CDR3 protein: CASSTGGNTEAFF. DNA for the CDR3: TGTGCCAGTAGCACAGGGGGGAACACTGAAGCTTTCTTT.

The chain uses TRBV28 and TRBJ2-7; 10 positions match TRBD1. With 6 bases clipped from V and 9 bases from J, the junction kept 14 bases outside the gene matches. Germline V gene lookup returns CDR1 MDHEN and CDR2 SYDVKM. This CDR3 has 15 amino acids. CDR3 DNA sequence: TGTGCCAGCAGCCACCGGACGGGACAGGGGAATGTGCAGTACTTC. Translated: CASSHRTGQGNVQYF.

The rearrangement links TRBV4-2 to TRBJ2-1, with TRBD2 matching over 11 bases. Germline V gives CDR1 LGHNA, CDR2 YNFKEQ. V trimming: 6 bases; J trimming: 4 bases; junction bases outside the gene matches: 5. This CDR3 contains 15 residues. As DNA, the CDR3 is TGTGCCAGCAGTCAGACTAGCGGGGTATACAATGAGCAGTTCTTC. Amino acid sequence: CASSQTSGVYNEQFF.

CDR3 loop: CASRRGEEGEQYF. Written as DNA, the CDR3 is TGTGCCAGCAGGAGAGGGGAGGAGGGCGAGCAGTACTTC. The chain recombines TRBV9 with TRBJ2-7, with D perhaps matching TRBD2 (6 bases). The CDR3 sequence is 13 residues long. The V gene's germline CDR1 is SGDLS and CDR2 YYNGEE. V lost 5 bases to trimming and J lost 6 bases, with 15 bases between them. The entire variable domain, with the rest obtained from reference TRBV9 and TRBJ2-7, is as follows: DSGVTQTPKHLITATGQRVTLRCSPRSGDLSVYWYQQSLDQGLQFLIQYYNGEERAKGNILERFSAQQFPDLHSELNLSSLELGDSALYFCASRRGEEGEQYFGPGTRLTVT.

The genes are TRBV6-4 and TRBJ2-3; TRBD1 agrees at 8 bases. The J segment lost 2 bases and the V segment lost 5 bases, leaving 3 bases of the junction unmatched. Germline V gene sequence: CDR1 MRHNA, CDR2 SNTAGT. The CDR3 loop spans 14 amino acids. CDR3 sequence reads: CASSPGQDTDTQYF. The CDR3 DNA is TGTGCCAGCAGTCCGGGACAGGACACAGATACGCAGTATTTT.

The chain links TRBV7-8 to TRBJ2-7; 7 bases line up with TRBD2. V shed 4 bases and J 3 bases; nucleotides not matched to a gene: 3. This CDR3 comprises 13 residues. In germline, CDR1 is SGHVS, CDR2 FQNEAQ. The CDR3 is CASSSSGGYEQYF. CDR3 nucleotides: TGTGCCAGCAGCTCGTCGGGGGGCTACGAGCAGTACTTC.

The CDR3 loop reads CASSFRSGREKETQYF. CDR3 DNA: TGTGCCAGCAGCTTTAGGAGCGGGAGGGAGAAAGAGACCCAGTACTTC. The rearrangement joins TRBV7-9 to TRBJ2-5, with 10 bases identical to TRBD2. Germline CDR1 SEHNR, CDR2 FQNEAQ (reference sequence). The CDR3 loop spans 16 amino acids. V trimming: 3 bases; J trimming: 3 bases; junction bases outside the gene matches: 7.

V gene TRBV4-3 combines with J gene TRBJ2-3; D may be TRBD1 (5 bases). The V gene lost 2 bases and the J gene lost 4 bases, with 7 bases spanning the gap. Germline CDR1 LGHNA, CDR2 YSLEER. The CDR3 covers 13 residues. The CDR3 DNA reads TGCGCCAGCAGCCAAAGGGGCGCAGATACGCAGTATTTT. This encodes CASSQRGADTQYF.

This chain connects TRBV28 to TRBJ2-3; D might be TRBD1 (6 bases). The germline V gene has CDR1 MDHEN and CDR2 SYDVKM. The CDR3 covers 16 residues. The V end was cut by 5 bases, the J end by 4 bases, with 19 bases between. CDR3 coding DNA: TGTGCCAGCAGTCCCCCCGGCAGGGGAGTTGCAGATACGCAGTATTTT. The encoded protein is CASSPPGRGVADTQYF.

The chain joins TRBV6-6 to TRBJ1-4, with 8 bases lining up with TRBD1. The CDR3 loop spans 14 amino acids. Germline V lookup: CDR1 MNHNY, CDR2 SVGAGI (reference sequence). After removal of 8 bases from V and 8 bases from J, the junction contained 10 bases not matched to a gene. The CDR3 DNA reads as TGTGCCAGCGGTTCCGGGACAGGTCGGGAAAAACTGTTTTTT. This translates into CASGSGTGREKLFF.

V is TRBV6-5 and J is TRBJ2-7; 7 bases agree with TRBD1. The CDR3 has 15 amino acids. V lost 6 bases and J lost 2; bases outside the gene matches: 10. Per germline, CDR1 MNHEY and CDR2 SVGAGI. In DNA, the CDR3 is TGTGCCAGCAGACAAAGGGGGACAGTGGCCTACGAGCAGTACTTC. It is translated as CASRQRGTVAYEQYF.

A few counts support this clone. The V and J genes are TRBV29-1 and TRBJ1-2, with D possibly being TRBD1 (6 bases). V was clipped by 5 bases and J by 3 bases, with 13 bases between them. Germline V gene lookup returns CDR1 SQVTM and CDR2 ANQGSEA. The CDR3 spans 13 residues. The CDR3 DNA reads TGCAGCGTTTTCTCGACAGGACACTATGGCTACACCTTC. Translation gives CSVFSTGHYGYTF.

The chain joins TRBV2 to TRBJ1-4, with D unresolved. CDR1 and CDR2 (germline): SNHLY, FYNNEI. Trimming stripped 6 bases from V and 8 bases from J, with 19 bases between. The CDR3 is made up of 15 amino acids. CDR3: CASSLGRTTLEKLFF. The CDR3 DNA follows: TGTGCCAGCAGCCTTGGGCGCACAACCTTGGAAAAACTGTTTTTT.

The chain employs TRBV7-2 and TRBJ2-7; TRBD2 agrees at 12 bases. The CDR3 has 16 residues. Per germline, CDR1 SGHTA and CDR2 FQGNSA. Trimming removed 6 bases from V and 1 base from J; junction bases left unmatched: 7. The CDR3 DNA reads as TGTGCCAGCAGTCGTGGACTAGCGGGGACTTCCTACGAGCAGTACTTC. Translation gives CASSRGLAGTSYEQYF. The variable domain in full, with the rest retrieved from reference TRBV7-2 and TRBJ2-7, is GAGVSQSPSNKVTEKGKDVELRCDPISGHTALYWYRQSLGQGLEFLIYFQGNSAPDKSGLPSDRFSAERTGGSVSTLTIQRTQQEDSAVYLCASSRGLAGTSYEQYFGPGTRLTVT.

There are a few counts of this clone. The chain joins TRBV7-9 to TRBJ1-1; D might be TRBD1 (5 bases). The germline V gene has CDR1 SEHNR and CDR2 FQNEAQ (reference sequence). This CDR3 region has 16 residues. Trimming pared 5 bases from V and 0 bases from J, leaving 16 bases between. The CDR3 is CASSGRQGGLNTEAFF. CDR3 DNA sequence: TGTGCCAGCAGCGGACGGCAGGGTGGGCTGAACACTGAAGCTTTCTTT.

The chain joins TRBV5-6 to TRBJ2-2, with D uncertain. The germline gives CDR1 SGHDT, CDR2 YYEEEE. The CDR3 consists of 13 residues. V lost 1 base to trimming and J lost 3 bases, with 4 bases between them. The chain's CDR3 is CASSLRDTGELFF. CDR3 coding DNA: TGTGCCAGCAGCTTGCGGGACACCGGGGAGCTGTTTTTT.

The chain recombines TRBV2 with TRBJ2-7; D unresolved. V was pared by 2 bases and J by 0 bases, with 5 bases between. Per germline, CDR1 SNHLY and CDR2 FYNNEI. There are 13 residues in the CDR3. The CDR3 DNA sequence: TGTGCCAGCAGTGAATTCAGCTCCTACGAGCAGTACTTC. It is translated as CASSEFSSYEQYF.

The chain uses TRBV7-9 and TRBJ2-3; 12 nucleotides match TRBD2. Germline-derived CDR1 and CDR2 are SEHNR and FQNEAQ (reference sequence). V trimming: 6 bases; J trimming: 4 bases; junction bases outside the gene matches: 5. The CDR3 loop spans 15 amino acids. The CDR3 DNA reads TGTGCCAGCAGACTAGCGGGAGGCGTCGCAGATACGCAGTATTTT. The encoded protein is CASRLAGGVADTQYF.

The table lists this clone with a few counts. This sequence joins TRBV6-5 and TRBJ2-5; D remains ambiguous. V lost 0 bases and J 2 bases, leaving 13 bases between the germline ends. The CDR3 has 16 amino acids. Germline assignment: CDR1 MNHEY and CDR2 SVGAGI. The CDR3 bases are TGTGCCAGCAGTTACTCCGTCGGGTCGTATCAAGAGACCCAGTACTTC. Protein product: CASSYSVGSYQETQYF.

This sequence joins TRBV19 and TRBJ2-1; 10 bases map to TRBD1. This CDR3 comprises 15 residues. Germline V gene data show CDR1 as LNHDA and CDR2 as SQIVND (reference sequence). Trimming took 5 bases from V and 1 from J; bases not matched to a gene: 2. This CDR3 reads CASSLDRGSYNEQFF. CDR3 sequence (DNA): TGTGCCAGTAGTTTGGACAGGGGGTCCTACAATGAGCAGTTCTTC.

V is TRBV19 and J is TRBJ1-5, with D possibly matching TRBD1 (5 bases). The CDR3 has 17 residues. V was cut by 4 bases and J by 2 bases, with 18 bases left in between. Germline V gene sequence: CDR1 LNHDA, CDR2 SQIVND (reference sequence). Here the CDR3 DNA reads TGTGCCAGTAGTACGGACATAACTACGACGGGCAATCAGCCCCAGCATTTT. Translated: CASSTDITTTGNQPQHF.

CDR3 nucleotide sequence: TGTGCCAGCAGCTTAAACCCCGGACTAGCGGGAGGGGCTGGGGAGCTGTTTTTT. This encodes CASSLNPGLAGGAGELFF. The rearrangement uses TRBV7-2 and TRBJ2-2; 15 nucleotides align to TRBD2. J was trimmed by 8 bases and V by 2 bases; bases with no gene match: 9. The CDR3 has 18 amino acids. Germline CDR1 and CDR2: SGHTA and FQGNSA. The entire variable domain, with the rest obtained from reference TRBV7-2 and TRBJ2-2, is as follows: GAGVSQSPSNKVTEKGKDVELRCDPISGHTALYWYRQSLGQGLEFLIYFQGNSAPDKSGLPSDRFSAERTGGSVSTLTIQRTQQEDSAVYLCASSLNPGLAGGAGELFFGEGSRLTVL.